The TCR beta chain described here comes from a study of CD8+ T cells in alopecia areata. At the level of the study: Tofacitinib therapy lasting 6 to 18 months was followed by 6 months off drug.

The study's findings and limits: The presence of one nonresponder keeps the tie between baseline CD8+ expansion and response uncertain.

Treatment reported: oral pan-JAK inhibitor, 5-10 mg twice daily. Germline V lookup: CDR1 LGHNA, CDR2 YNFKEQ. The ends lost 5 bases at V and 2 bases at J; junction bases unmatched: 3. The CDR3 is made up of 14 amino acids. With respect to this clone: Its antigen is not known.

Reverse transcribed after extraction, RNA yielded cDNA as the sequencing template. TCRdb's table, derived via immunoSEQ multiplex PCR, lists solely in-frame clones and lacks some. This sample has approximately 140,000 clones; about 88% occur once, and the top ten carry around 14%. The V gene is TRBV4-2, the J gene TRBJ1-2, with TRBD1 matching 9 bases. The sequence was obtained from a human donor with alopecia areata. The sequencing used CD8+ T cells sorted from blood, collected at week 4, from a patient treated with tofacitinib. The CDR3 DNA reads TGTGCCAGCAGCGAACAGGGGGCGAACTATGGCTACACCTTC. Its translation: CASSEQGANYGYTF.